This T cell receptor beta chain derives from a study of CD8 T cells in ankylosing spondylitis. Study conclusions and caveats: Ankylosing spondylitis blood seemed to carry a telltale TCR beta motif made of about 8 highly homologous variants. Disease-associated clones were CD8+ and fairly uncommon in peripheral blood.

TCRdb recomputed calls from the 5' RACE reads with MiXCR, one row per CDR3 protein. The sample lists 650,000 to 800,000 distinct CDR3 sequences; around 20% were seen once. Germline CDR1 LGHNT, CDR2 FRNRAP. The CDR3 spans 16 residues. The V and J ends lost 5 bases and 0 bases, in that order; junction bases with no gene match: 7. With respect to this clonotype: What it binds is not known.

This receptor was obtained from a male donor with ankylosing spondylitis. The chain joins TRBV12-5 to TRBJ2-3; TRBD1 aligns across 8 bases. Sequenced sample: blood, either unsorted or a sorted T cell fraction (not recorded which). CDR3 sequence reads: CASGRGQGLSTDTQYF. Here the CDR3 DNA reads TGTGCTAGTGGTCGCGGACAGGGCCTTAGCACAGATACGCAGTATTTT.